This is a list of T cell receptor beta chains from one sample in a study of technical replicates of blood from a few donors. Repertoires were generated with immunoSEQ multiplex PCR, while TCRdb's copy carries only in-frame clones and drops some. The table records 65,000 to 90,000 clones, 65% to 90% of them present only once. Sequencing was carried out using PBMCs. Source of these receptors: a human donor in good health. Some clones in this sample may be carry-over from other donors' samples. CDR3s include the opening cysteine and the closing phenylalanine or tryptophan. A D gene is named only where the DNA matches it firmly. Clone size, where shown, is once, few, many, or a class for clones that have expanded.

CDR3	DNA	size	D	V	J	length
CASSHWTAQMNEQFF	TGTGCCAGCTCTCATTGGACAGCCCAGATGAATGAGCAGTTCTTC	NA	NA	TRBV18	TRBJ2-1	15
CASSRTLANYGYTF	TGCGCCAGCAGCCGCACACTAGCTAACTATGGCTACACCTTC	NA	NA	TRBV4-3	TRBJ1-2	14
CASSVAGGRPQYF	TGTGCCAGCAGCGTAGCAGGGGGTAGGCCGCAGTATTTT	NA	TRBD1	TRBV9	TRBJ2-3	13
CASSETGVGNQPQHF	TGTGCCAGCAGTGAAACAGGGGTGGGCAATCAGCCCCAGCATTTT	NA	TRBD1	TRBV2	TRBJ1-5	15
CASNRGQSNYGYTF	TGTGCCAGCAATAGGGGACAGTCTAACTATGGCTACACCTTC	NA	TRBD1	TRBV9	TRBJ1-2	14
CASSLGPAQTTNYGYTF	TGTGCCAGCAGCTTAGGCCCGGCACAGACTACTAACTATGGCTACACCTTC	NA	NA	TRBV7-2	TRBJ1-2	17
CASSERIGLAGDKGQFF	TGTGCCAGCAGCGAACGAATAGGACTAGCGGGGGACAAGGGGCAGTTCTTC	NA	TRBD2	TRBV7-8	TRBJ2-1	17
CASSPGLWVNTEAFF	TGCGCCAGCAGCCCAGGTTTGTGGGTGAACACTGAAGCTTTCTTT	once	NA	TRBV4-1	TRBJ1-1	15
CASSVNRADSRYTF	TGTGCCAGCAGTGTGAACAGGGCCGACTCACGCTACACCTTC	NA	NA	TRBV27	TRBJ1-2	14
CASTPGQGGGLREQYF	TGTGCCAGCACCCCGGGGCAGGGAGGGGGACTGAGAGAGCAGTACTTC	NA	NA	TRBV11-2	TRBJ2-7	16
CASSYGQVGNSPLHF	TGTGCCAGCAGTTACGGCCAGGTTGGCAATTCACCCCTCCACTTT	NA	NA	TRBV6-5	TRBJ1-6	15
CASSLWDRADEQFF	TGTGCCAGCAGTTTATGGGACAGGGCGGATGAGCAGTTCTTC	NA	TRBD1	TRBV27	TRBJ2-1	14
CASSSSISGRGETQYF	TGTGCCAGCAGTTCCTCGATTAGCGGGCGTGGAGAGACCCAGTACTTC	once	TRBD2	TRBV6-5	TRBJ2-5	16
CASRPGRDYEQYF	TGTGCCAGCAGACCTGGCAGGGACTACGAGCAGTACTTC	once	NA	TRBV6-5	TRBJ2-7	13
CAGRSGPNYGYTF	TGTGCCGGCCGGTCAGGTCCCAACTATGGCTACACCTTC	NA	NA	TRBV6-1	TRBJ1-2	13
CASSYSLAGSYEQYF	TGTGCCAGCAGTTACTCCCTAGCGGGGTCCTACGAGCAGTACTTC	NA	TRBD2	TRBV6-5	TRBJ2-7	15
CAWGTVYEQYF	TGTGCCTGGGGGACTGTCTACGAGCAGTACTTC	NA	NA	TRBV30	TRBJ2-7	11